A single sample is the source of the 18 T cell receptor beta chains below, sequenced in a study of blood T cells in healthy people across ages. Using a J-beta primer mix together with a sample-barcoded 5' primer, a second PCR was run for about 7 to 12 cycles. TCRdb reprocessed the 5' RACE reads via MiXCR and lists one record per CDR3 protein. Among 780,000 or so distinct CDR3 sequences, just under 25% were seen once, and the ten largest hold around 3.6%. This sample also belongs to another study, concerning T cells of mothers and their children.

The sample consisted of blood. These TCRs come from a boy aged 5-17 years in good health.

This clonotype showed up just a few times. The chain uses TRBV5-1 and TRBJ2-1; 8 nucleotides match TRBD2. Germline values: CDR1 SGHRS, CDR2 YFSETQ. The V and J ends lost 2 bases and 2 bases, in that order; junction bases with no gene match: 6. CDR3 size: 16 residues. In DNA form, the CDR3 reads TGCGCCAGCAGCTTTCACCAGCGGGAGACCTACAATGAGCAGTTCTTC. Protein sequence: CASSFHQRETYNEQFF.

The gene calls are TRBV6-2 or TRBV6-3 and TRBJ2-3, with a possible D match to TRBD2 (6 bases). This CDR3 comprises 14 residues. The germline V and J ends were trimmed by 10 bases and 1 base, with 15 bases remaining between them. Germline CDR1 is MNHEY and CDR2 is SVGEGT. In DNA, the CDR3 is TGTGCCACCCGGCCCTGGAGGGGCACAGATACGCAGTATTTT. It codes for CATRPWRGTDTQYF.

This clonotype was seen more than once but under ten times. DNA of the CDR3: TGTGCCAGCAGCTTAGGGTGGGGGAACGAGCAGTACTTC. Translated, it gives CASSLGWGNEQYF. This rearrangement joins TRBV7-8 to TRBJ2-7, with D perhaps given as TRBD1 or TRBD2 (5 bases each). The CDR3 sequence is 13 residues long. Trimming left V 1 base short and J 5 bases short, with 9 bases between. Looked up from germline, CDR1 is SGHVS and CDR2 is FQNEAQ. The whole variable domain, filled in from reference TRBV7-8 and TRBJ2-7, reads GAGVSQSPRYKVAKRGQDVALRCDPISGHVSLFWYQQALGQGPEFLTYFQNEAQLDKSGLPSDRFFAERPEGSVSTLKIQRTQQEDSAVYLCASSLGWGNEQYFGPGTRLTVT.

This clonotype was counted only a few times. The chain couples TRBV12-3 or TRBV12-4 to TRBJ2-5; 12 nucleotides agree with TRBD2. After removal of 4 bases from V and 2 bases from J, the junction contained 8 bases not matched to a gene. The CDR3 runs to 17 residues. CDR3 in amino acids: CASSSGLAGTPQETQYF. In DNA, the CDR3 is TGTGCCAGCAGTTCGGGACTAGCGGGCACCCCACAAGAGACCCAGTACTTC.

The sample holds a few counts of this clonotype. The chain has TRBV9 and TRBJ1-2, with no clear D. The germline V and J ends were trimmed by 0 bases and 3 bases, with 9 bases remaining between them. The CDR3 sequence is 14 residues long. Germline V CDR1 and CDR2: SGDLS, YYNGEE. The CDR3 protein is CASSVGVVDYGYTF. Written as DNA, the CDR3 is TGTGCCAGCAGCGTAGGGGTAGTCGACTATGGCTACACCTTC.

The chain is built from TRBV6-2 or TRBV6-3 and TRBJ1-5; D possibly corresponds to TRBD1 (5 bases). V shed 5 bases and J shed 1 base, with 18 bases lying between them. CDR1 and CDR2 from the germline V gene are MNHEY and SVGEGT. This CDR3 is built from 17 residues. CDR3: CASSPPGGTQSNQPQHF. The CDR3 DNA reads TGTGCCAGCAGTCCGCCGGGCGGGACTCAAAGCAATCAGCCCCAGCATTTT.

This clonotype was recorded a few times. This chain uses TRBV19 with TRBJ1-1; D not certain. The germline V gene encodes CDR1 LNHDA and CDR2 SQIVND (reference sequence). V gave up 10 bases and J gave up 10 bases, with 16 bases separating them. CDR3 length: 11 amino acids. The CDR3 here is CATRRGGAAFF. The CDR3 DNA follows: TGTGCCACACGACGGGGAGGAGCAGCTTTCTTT.

The V gene is TRBV6-1, the J gene TRBJ2-5; D might be TRBD1 (6 bases). V dropped 4 bases and J dropped 7 bases, with 16 bases sitting between them. Germline CDR1 is MNHNS and CDR2 is SASEGT. The CDR3 length is 14 residues. The chain's CDR3 is CASSAGPSGATQYF. The DNA for the CDR3 is TGTGCCAGCAGTGCGGGCCCCTCAGGGGCGACCCAGTACTTC.

This chain uses TRBV28 with TRBJ1-5; unclear D gene. The germline V and J ends were trimmed by 6 bases and 5 bases, with 11 bases remaining between them. Germline V gives CDR1 MDHEN, CDR2 SYDVKM. CDR3 size: 13 residues. The DNA of the CDR3 is TGTGCCAGCAGCTTCCCCGGACATCAGCCCCAGCATTTT. Residues: CASSFPGHQPQHF.

This CDR3 is CASRITGGHEQYF. The CDR3 nucleotides are TGTGCCAGCAGAATAACAGGGGGCCACGAGCAGTACTTC. V and J are TRBV27 and TRBJ2-5; 9 bases are shared with TRBD1. The J call is in doubt because the DNA end fits TRBJ2-7 better. Germline-derived CDR1 and CDR2 are MNHEY and SMNVEV (reference sequence). There are 13 residues in the CDR3.

This chain connects TRBV27 to TRBJ1-1; D is undetermined. From germline, CDR1 is MNHEY and CDR2 SMNVEV (reference sequence). CDR3 length equals 16 residues. Deletions cut 0 bases from V and 4 bases from J, with 15 bases between. The CDR3 loop reads CASSLSALGPITEAFF. Written as DNA, the CDR3 is TGTGCCAGCAGTTTATCGGCCCTGGGTCCCATCACTGAAGCTTTCTTT.

This clonotype was counted a few times. The J gene is TRBJ2-3, the V gene TRBV12-3 or TRBV12-4; 9 bases match TRBD2. The CDR3 length is 14 residues. Trimming removed 6 bases from V and 4 bases from J; junction bases left unmatched: 5. Here the CDR3 DNA reads TGTGCCAGCAGGCGCCTAGCGGGATCAGATACGCAGTATTTT. Translated: CASRRLAGSDTQYF.

The V and J genes are TRBV5-1 and TRBJ1-4; TRBD1 is a possible D gene (5 bases). The length of the CDR3 is 15 residues. The germline gives CDR1 SGHRS, CDR2 YFSETQ. The V end lost 1 base, the J end lost 2 bases, and 9 bases lay between the germline ends. In nucleotides, the CDR3 is TGCGCCAGCAGCTTGCCCCAGGGTACTAATGAAAAACTGTTTTTT. This gives the protein CASSLPQGTNEKLFF.

V is TRBV9 and J is TRBJ1-4; unclear D gene. V gave up 3 bases and J gave up 2 bases, with 11 bases separating them. The CDR3 is made up of 15 amino acids. The germline V gene has CDR1 SGDLS and CDR2 YYNGEE. CDR3 sequence reads: CASSARLGTNEKLFF. For the CDR3, the DNA is TGTGCCAGCAGCGCCAGACTAGGCACTAATGAAAAACTGTTTTTT.

This rearrangement joins TRBV29-1 to TRBJ1-6; D remains unclear. With 7 bases removed from V and 3 bases from J, the gap between germline ends came to 10 bases. The CDR3 runs to 13 residues. Germline CDR1 reads SQVTM; CDR2 reads ANQGSEA. The CDR3, as DNA: TGCAGCGCCCGGGAGGGCTATAATTCACCCCTCCACTTT. Residues: CSAREGYNSPLHF.

This clonotype was observed a handful of times. The chain recombines TRBV6-5 with TRBJ2-5; TRBD1 agrees at 9 bases. Germline assignment: CDR1 MNHEY and CDR2 SVGAGI. The V segment lost 6 bases and the J segment 7 bases; nucleotides outside the gene matches: 6. The CDR3 spans 13 residues. This CDR3 reads CASSRTGVGTQYF. The CDR3 DNA follows: TGTGCCAGCAGCCGGACAGGGGTCGGGACCCAGTACTTC.

There are a few counts of this clonotype. The V call is TRBV15, the J call TRBJ1-2, with D unclear. CDR3 length: 12 amino acids. CDR1 LNHNV and CDR2 YYDKDF come from the germline V gene (reference sequence). Trimming shortened V by 5 bases and J by 7 bases, and 11 bases separated the two germline ends. The CDR3 sequence is CATSDVGGGYTF. CDR3 DNA sequence: TGTGCCACCAGCGACGTGGGTGGTGGCTACACCTTC.

On this clonotype itself: An end of the junction differs from the germline gene, which may be a read error. The CDR3 DNA reads TGCAGTGCTAGAGATCTTTTCCTAGCGGAGACCCAGTACTTT. Translating gives CSARDLFLAETQYF. This chain connects TRBV20-1 to TRBJ2-3, with 7 nucleotides matching TRBD2. CDR1 is DFQATT and CDR2 is SNEGSKA in the germline V gene (reference sequence). The CDR3 extends over 14 amino acids.